This T cell receptor (beta chain) was captured in a study of T-cell memory formation after mild COVID-19. Whole-study context: TCR clusters mostly belonged to single donors. The study, taken as a whole, reports: Pre-infection memory already had some responding clones, implying cross-reactive memory joined. Later expanders leaned CD4+, whereas clones that contracted between day 15 and 85 were balanced CD4/CD8. Mostly located in CM and EM were contracting CD4+ clones, with contracting CD8+ clones located in EMRA.

Germline V CDR1 and CDR2: SEHNR, FQNEAQ (reference sequence). The V end was cut by 4 bases, the J end by 6 bases, with 22 bases between. The CDR3 loop spans 16 amino acids. In this sample, this clonotype turned up many times. Its matching antigen is unknown. From the 5' RACE reads, TCRdb called clonotypes with MiXCR, one entry per CDR3 protein. This table holds 170,000 or so distinct CDR3 sequences, roughly 23% found once. This chain links TRBV7-9 with TRBJ2-7, with a weak D call TRBD1 (6 bases). Sequenced: PBMCs or a T cell subset sorted from them (not recorded which). This receptor was identified in an adult woman who had mild COVID-19 (a few samples of this study predate the infection). Cell type and time point are not known. CDR3 residues: CASSSSEGVRSGEQYF. DNA for the CDR3: TGTGCCAGCAGCTCCTCCGAGGGGGTGAGGTCAGGCGAGCAGTACTTC. Complete variable domain (other parts from reference TRBV7-9 and TRBJ2-7): DTGVSQNPRHKITKRGQNVTFRCDPISEHNRLYWYRQTLGQGPEFLTYFQNEAQLEKSRLLSDRFSAERPKGSFSTLEIQRTEQGDSAMYLCASSSSEGVRSGEQYFGPGTRLTVT.